This T cell receptor beta chain was profiled in a study of T-cell reconstitution after alpha-beta-depleted transplantation in children. Concerning this clonotype itself: The target antigen is unknown.

Study results and caveats: From surviving recipient T cells and thymic progenitors came the high day-60 TCRbeta diversity observed in some patients. By about two months after transplant, alpha-beta T cells reportedly arose from several hundred graft clones that had expanded. Newly produced T cells mostly provided counts and TCRbeta diversity after one year, as hyperexpanded clones declined.

CDR1 is SEHNR and CDR2 is FQNEAQ in the germline V gene (reference sequence). The CDR3 runs 17 residues. Deletions cut 3 bases from V and 4 bases from J, with 19 bases between. Using unique molecular identifiers, the investigators prepared the TCRbeta library. Via MiXCR, TCRdb re-called the PCR reads, giving one row per CDR3 protein. The sample carries over 200,000 distinct CDR3 sequences, approximately 10% recorded once. The source is a child under three years old with acute myeloid leukemia, due to receive a stem cell transplant. Source: PBMCs, taken before TCRalphabeta/CD19-depleted stem cell transplant. The chain combines TRBV7-9 with TRBJ2-1, with D perhaps given as TRBD1 or TRBD2 (6 bases each). The CDR3 bases are TGTGCCAGCAGCTTTGGACGGGGGCGCCCATCATACAATGAGCAGTTCTTC. Its translation: CASSFGRGRPSYNEQFF.